This TCR beta chain was sequenced for a study of beta chain features in type 1 diabetes. Notes on the study in general: PCR, the amplification step, might favor shorter templates, equally in patients and controls. Significant though moderate, a shortening of TCRB CDR3s appeared in all four CD4+ subsets of Type 1 diabetes patients. Cells with high TCR expression could be over-represented when cDNA is sequenced.

In germline, CDR1 is MNHEY, CDR2 SMNVEV (reference sequence). CDR3 length: 14 amino acids. V was pared by 0 bases and J by 3 bases, with 5 bases between. Sequenced material consisted of expressed TCRB transcripts (all of the isolated RNA was reverse transcribed). Average reads for naive, central memory and regulatory T cell samples were roughly 3.5 million. Assay: immunoSEQ multiplex PCR; the TCRdb copy retains only in-frame clones and omits some. This table has some 350,000 clones, 8.5% to 10% appearing once. Points on this clone: Its matching antigen is unknown.

The sequence derives from a man under 40 with type 1 diabetes. The V call is TRBV27, the J call TRBJ1-4; D gene uncertain. Material for sequencing was central memory CD4+ T cells from blood. Written as DNA, the CDR3 is TGTGCCAGCAGTTTATCTGTCGCTAATGAAAAACTGTTTTTT. Its protein is CASSLSVANEKLFF.